This passage covers 5 T cell receptor beta chains from one sample sequenced in a study of T cell responses to AZD1222 COVID-19 vaccine. Sequencing used immunoSEQ multiplex PCR; TCRdb keeps in-frame clones, though not all of them. The sample includes roughly 150,000 clones, around 87% seen only once; the top ten take roughly 9.7%. Sample: peripheral blood, taken 28 days after the second AZD1222 dose. These receptor sequences come from an adult who received the AZD1222 COVID-19 vaccine.

The chain combines TRBV28 with TRBJ2-3; 16 bases fit TRBD2. J lost 9 bases, V lost 6 bases, and 3 bases had no gene match. CDR1 and CDR2 from the germline V gene are MDHEN and SYDVKM. This CDR3 is 14 amino acids long. The CDR3 DNA reads TGTGCCAGCAGGTTGGGACTAGCGGGAGGGACGCAGTATTTT. Translated, it gives CASRLGLAGGTQYF.

The chain has TRBV27 and TRBJ2-7; D is perhaps TRBD1 (5 bases). CDR1 is MNHEY, CDR2 SMNVEV, per germline (reference sequence). The CDR3 is 16 residues long. The V and J ends lost 3 bases and 2 bases respectively, with 17 bases between them. The CDR3 loop reads CASSLGRPDHTYEQYF. In DNA form, the CDR3 reads TGTGCCAGCAGTTTGGGGCGCCCGGACCATACCTACGAGCAGTACTTC.

The chain uses TRBV28 and TRBJ1-2, with D possibly being TRBD1 (5 bases). The germline CDR1 and CDR2 sequences are MDHEN and SYDVKM. With 9 bases removed from V and 5 bases from J, the gap between germline ends came to 10 bases. The CDR3 totals 11 residues. For the CDR3, the DNA is TGTGCCAGTTCTAGACAGTATGGCTACACCTTC. Its translation: CASSRQYGYTF.

This rearrangement joins TRBV7-3 to TRBJ2-1; 8 bases agree with TRBD1. V gave up 4 bases and J gave up 8 bases; unmatched junction bases: 7. CDR3 size: 14 residues. Germline V CDR1 and CDR2: SGHTA, FQGTGA. The CDR3 region has the DNA TGTGCCAGCAGCTCCCCGACAGGGGTCCATGAGCAGTTCTTC. This gives the protein CASSSPTGVHEQFF.

The chain has TRBV7-9 and TRBJ2-1, with no clear D. This CDR3 is 13 amino acids long. CDR1 SEHNR and CDR2 FQNEAQ come from the germline V gene (reference sequence). Between the trimmed V and J ends, which lost 2 bases and 9 bases, there was a span of 11 bases. The CDR3 DNA sequence: TGTGCCAGCAGCTTACAGACTGGTAGTGAGCAGTTCTTC. It specifies CASSLQTGSEQFF.